The 29 T cell receptor beta chains reported below all come from one sample, sequenced in a study of shared clonotypes between healthy human individuals. Sequencing was performed with immunoSEQ multiplex PCR; in TCRdb, only in-frame clones are kept and a portion is missing. Of about 490,000 clones listed, 60% to 80% were seen once; the top ten hold approximately 12%. The sample taken for sequencing was PBMCs. These receptors all stem from a woman aged 40 to 49 in good health. Some clones in this sample may be carry-over from other donors' samples.

The chain links TRBV10-3 to TRBJ2-5, with 7 bases that match TRBD2. The V segment lost 3 bases and the J segment 3 bases; nucleotides outside the gene matches: 4. The CDR3 spans 14 residues. Germline lookup yields CDR1 ENHRY and CDR2 SYGVKD. CDR3 DNA sequence: TGTGCCATCAGTGACCCGGGAGGAGAAGAGACCCAGTACTTC. Translated, it gives CAISDPGGEETQYF.

Comments on this clone: Additional DNA sequences in this sample encode the identical CDR3. V usage is TRBV7-9 and J usage is TRBJ2-2; 12 bases line up with TRBD2. The trim removed 2 bases at V and 6 bases at J, leaving 1 base unmatched. The CDR3 is 15 residues long. CDR1 and CDR2 (germline): SEHNR, FQNEAQ (reference sequence). The CDR3 protein is CASSLRLAGAGELFF. CDR3 in DNA: TGTGCCAGCAGCTTAAGACTAGCGGGAGCCGGGGAGCTGTTTTTT.

This clone appeared a single time. The chain combines TRBV5-1 with TRBJ2-2; a weak D match, TRBD1 (5 bases). Germline loops: CDR1 SGHRS, CDR2 YFSETQ. CDR3 length equals 15 residues. Trimming shortened V by 4 bases and J by 5 bases, and 15 bases separated the two germline ends. The CDR3 region has the DNA TGCGCCAGCAGCGACGACAGCAGAGTGACCGGGGAGCTGTTTTTT. Protein: CASSDDSRVTGELFF.

This rearrangement joins TRBV4-1 to TRBJ1-3, with D hard to call. There are 17 residues in the CDR3. CDR1 is MGHRA and CDR2 is YSYEKL in the germline V gene. V was cut by 0 bases and J by 0 bases, with 12 bases left in between. CDR3 in amino acids: CASSQDSTSGSGNTIYF. As DNA, the CDR3 is TGCGCCAGCAGCCAAGATAGCACGTCAGGCTCTGGAAACACCATATATTTT.

The J gene is TRBJ2-7, the V gene TRBV4-1; D is unresolved. The CDR3 covers 15 residues. Trimming cost V 1 base and J 2 bases, with 12 bases left between them. Germline values: CDR1 MGHRA, CDR2 YSYEKL. The CDR3 nucleotides read TGCGCCAGCAGCCAAGTGCAGCTGGGCCCCTACGAGCAGTACTTC. Amino acids: CASSQVQLGPYEQYF.

This chain links TRBV6-1 with TRBJ1-2; D remains unclear. The CDR3 has 14 amino acids. V lost 3 bases to trimming and J lost 3 bases, with 11 bases between them. Germline V gene lookup returns CDR1 MNHNS and CDR2 SASEGT. For the CDR3, the DNA is TGTGCCAGCAGTGATTTGCCCCATGACTATGGCTACACCTTC. It translates to CASSDLPHDYGYTF.

The rearrangement joins TRBV30 to TRBJ2-3, with 10 bases aligning to TRBD2. Germline CDR1 GTSNPN, CDR2 SVGIG (reference sequence). Trimming at V came to 2 bases and at J to 3 bases, leaving 23 bases not matched to a gene. The CDR3 runs to 21 residues. The CDR3 here is CAWSPTLHSSGSYRETDTQYF. CDR3 DNA: TGTGCCTGGAGTCCTACCTTACACTCTAGCGGGAGTTACCGAGAAACAGATACGCAGTATTTT.

In its sample, this clone was seen a few times. The chain combines TRBV9 with TRBJ2-1; the match to TRBD2 covers 7 bases. The CDR3 is 15 residues long. V trimming: 4 bases; J trimming: 2 bases; junction bases outside the gene matches: 6. Germline V gene lookup returns CDR1 SGDLS and CDR2 YYNGEE. The CDR3: CASSPSGTTYNEQFF. The CDR3 DNA sequence: TGTGCCAGCAGCCCTAGCGGAACTACCTACAATGAGCAGTTCTTC.

The V gene is TRBV7-9, the J gene TRBJ2-6; a weak D match, TRBD2 (5 bases). CDR1 and CDR2 from the germline V gene are SEHNR and FQNEAQ (reference sequence). V lost 5 bases and J 1 base, leaving 12 bases between the germline ends. CDR3 length equals 16 residues. CDR3 protein: CASSPRVSSGANVLTF. CDR3 nucleotides: TGTGCCAGCAGCCCGAGGGTGTCATCTGGGGCCAACGTCCTGACTTTC.

This clone occurred many times. CDR3 coding DNA: TGTGCCAGCAGCTTATTTTCTAGCGGGAGCCCCTGGGCGGGAGACAAGTACTTC. Translated: CASSLFSSGSPWAGDKYF. This chain links TRBV7-8 with TRBJ2-7; 10 nucleotides line up with TRBD2. Germline trimming cut 2 bases from V and 11 bases from J; bases unmatched to any gene: 21. This CDR3 region has 18 residues. In germline, CDR1 is SGHVS, CDR2 FQNEAQ. The full variable domain, with the rest looked up from reference TRBV7-8 and TRBJ2-7, is GAGVSQSPRYKVAKRGQDVALRCDPISGHVSLFWYQQALGQGPEFLTYFQNEAQLDKSGLPSDRFFAERPEGSVSTLKIQRTQQEDSAVYLCASSLFSSGSPWAGDKYFGPGTRLTVT.

This chain joins TRBV4-3 and TRBJ1-5, with D tentatively TRBD1 (5 bases). Per the germline V gene, CDR1 is LGHNA and CDR2 is YSLEER. The CDR3 length is 15 residues. V was cut by 0 bases and J by 6 bases, with 12 bases left in between. The CDR3 is CASSQDRGGGQPQHF. Written as DNA, the CDR3 is TGCGCCAGCAGCCAAGATCGGGGGGGAGGTCAGCCCCAGCATTTT.

The chain's CDR3 is CASSDGQGLSGYTF. CDR3 DNA: TGTGCCAGCAGTGATGGACAGGGGTTGAGTGGCTACACCTTC. The V and J genes are TRBV6-1 and TRBJ1-2; 9 bases are shared with TRBD1. CDR1 is MNHNS and CDR2 is SASEGT in the germline V gene. This CDR3 region has 14 residues. Unmatched junction bases numbered 6, after V lost 3 bases and J lost 7 bases.

This clone showed up just a few times. The chain combines TRBV6-1 with TRBJ2-2; D remains ambiguous. In germline, CDR1 is MNHNS, CDR2 SASEGT. V lost 6 bases, J lost 5 bases, and 13 bases lay in between. The CDR3 spans 14 residues. This chain's CDR3 is CASRELSMTGELFF. The CDR3 region has the DNA TGTGCCAGCAGGGAATTGAGCATGACCGGGGAGCTGTTTTTT.

The rearrangement joins TRBV11-2 to TRBJ2-5, with D perhaps being TRBD1 or TRBD2 (5 bases each). V was pared by 5 bases and J by 5 bases, with 21 bases between. From germline, CDR1 is SGHAT and CDR2 FQNNGV. The CDR3 runs 16 residues. Here the CDR3 DNA reads TGTGCCAGCAGCCAAGCCTCCGGGACGGCGCTTGAGACCCAGTACTTC. The encoded protein is CASSQASGTALETQYF.

To note about this clone: Other DNA variants within this sample encode the same CDR3. This rearrangement joins TRBV29-1 to TRBJ1-5; possibly TRBD1 for D (5 bases). V dropped 4 bases and J dropped 2 bases, with 6 bases sitting between them. The CDR3 is 12 amino acids. Germline CDR1 SQVTM, CDR2 ANQGSEA. The CDR3, as DNA: TGCAGCGTTGGGGGGGGCAATCAGCCCCAGCATTTT. Translating gives CSVGGGNQPQHF.

The V and J genes are TRBV6-1 and TRBJ1-5; 10 bases are a match to TRBD1. V lost 4 bases to trimming and J lost 7 bases; unmatched junction nucleotides: 4. This CDR3 spans 14 amino acids. Germline-derived CDR1 and CDR2 are MNHNS and SASEGT. CDR3 residues: CASSGGTGDQPQHF. CDR3 DNA sequence: TGTGCCAGCAGTGGGGGGACAGGGGACCAGCCCCAGCATTTT.

This clone was found once. The chain is built from TRBV6-5 and TRBJ1-1; no definite D call. From germline, CDR1 is MNHEY and CDR2 SVGAGI. The CDR3 is 13 amino acids. V lost 0 bases and J 7 bases, leaving 9 bases between the germline ends. For the CDR3, the DNA is TGTGCCAGCAGTTACTCATCCGGAATTGAAGCTTTCTTT. Amino acid sequence: CASSYSSGIEAFF.

This clone was recorded only once. The gene calls are TRBV18 and TRBJ2-2; D ambiguous. The CDR3 consists of 14 residues. The V end was cut by 2 bases, the J end by 12 bases, with 16 bases between. Germline-derived CDR1 and CDR2 are KGHSH and LQKENI. The CDR3 reads CASSPGIPDTKLFF. CDR3 bases: TGTGCCAGCTCACCAGGAATTCCGGATACCAAGCTGTTTTTT. Combining the CDR3 with reference TRBV18 and TRBJ2-2 gives the whole variable domain NAGVMQNPRHLVRRRGQEARLRCSPMKGHSHVYWYRQLPEEGLKFMVYLQKENIIDESGMPKERFSAEFPKEGPSILRIQQVVRGDSAAYFCASSPGIPDTKLFFGEGSRLTVL.

This sequence joins TRBV11-2 and TRBJ2-7, with D possibly being TRBD2 (6 bases). In germline, CDR1 is SGHAT, CDR2 FQNNGV. There are 15 residues in the CDR3. The ends were cut back, 2 bases at V and 4 bases at J, with 15 bases in the middle. The CDR3 is CASSLFRTNRYEQYF. The CDR3 DNA reads as TGTGCCAGCAGCTTATTCCGGACTAATCGTTACGAGCAGTACTTC.

The chain couples TRBV27 to TRBJ1-2, with 7 nucleotides matching TRBD1. Germline CDR1 is MNHEY and CDR2 is SMNVEV (reference sequence). The CDR3 runs 15 residues. The ends lost 4 bases at V and 5 bases at J; junction bases unmatched: 10. The CDR3 nucleotides read TGTGCCAGCAGTTCCACCGGGACAGCAGCTTATGGCTACACCTTC. Protein: CASSSTGTAAYGYTF.

The rearrangement links TRBV5-4 to TRBJ2-2; 7 bases match TRBD2. Trimming took 4 bases from V and 0 from J; bases not matched to a gene: 6. CDR1 and CDR2 from the germline V gene are SGHNT and YYREEE (reference sequence). The CDR3 consists of 16 residues. The DNA for the CDR3 is TGTGCCAGCAGCGGGTCCGGGACTACGAACACCGGGGAGCTGTTTTTT. As protein: CASSGSGTTNTGELFF.

V is TRBV30 and J is TRBJ1-6, with D possibly being TRBD1 (5 bases). This CDR3 spans 15 amino acids. Germline loops: CDR1 GTSNPN, CDR2 SVGIG (reference sequence). With 0 bases removed from V and 2 bases from J, the gap between germline ends came to 8 bases. CDR3 DNA: TGTGCCTGGAGTGTAGAAGGGGCCTATAATTCACCCCTCCACTTT. This gives the protein CAWSVEGAYNSPLHF.

The rearrangement uses TRBV10-2 and TRBJ2-1; D uncertain. This CDR3 has 15 residues. The germline CDR1 and CDR2 sequences are WSHSY and SAAADI. Trimming pared 0 bases from V and 7 bases from J, leaving 13 bases between. CDR3 in DNA: TGCGCCAGCAGTGAGTCACGGAATCTCAAAAATGAGCAGTTCTTC. Encoded protein: CASSESRNLKNEQFF.

J is TRBJ2-7 and V is TRBV20-1; D perhaps matches TRBD2 (6 bases). Germline loops: CDR1 DFQATT, CDR2 SNEGSKA (reference sequence). The CDR3 length is 11 residues. The ends were cut back, 4 bases at V and 3 bases at J, with 7 bases in the middle. The CDR3 DNA is TGCAGTGCTAAGACTAGCTACGAGCAGTACTTC. Protein product: CSAKTSYEQYF.

This chain links TRBV5-6 with TRBJ2-6; 7 bases line up with TRBD1. The germline gives CDR1 SGHDT, CDR2 YYEEEE. J was trimmed by 4 bases and V by 0 bases; bases with no gene match: 10. The CDR3 extends over 18 amino acids. In nucleotides, the CDR3 is TGTGCCAGCAGCTTGGTTAGGACAGGAATGTTGGGGGCCAACGTCCTGACTTTC. Amino acid sequence: CASSLVRTGMLGANVLTF.

The chain employs TRBV19 and TRBJ2-7; 9 bases are shared with TRBD2. The germline gives CDR1 LNHDA, CDR2 SQIVND (reference sequence). The CDR3 is made up of 15 amino acids. The V and J ends lost 3 bases and 2 bases, in that order; junction bases with no gene match: 5. For the CDR3, the DNA is TGTGCCAGTAGTATGAGACTAGCGGACCCCTACGAGCAGTACTTC. Amino acids: CASSMRLADPYEQYF.

This chain connects TRBV11-3 to TRBJ2-2; perhaps TRBD1 as D (5 bases). CDR1 SGHNT and CDR2 YENEEA come from the germline V gene. The germline V and J ends were trimmed by 5 bases and 7 bases, with 11 bases remaining between them. The CDR3 has 13 residues. This CDR3 is CASSRERGGELFF. Here the CDR3 DNA reads TGTGCCAGCAGCAGAGAAAGGGGCGGGGAGCTGTTTTTT.

The V call is TRBV19, the J call TRBJ2-1, with D possibly matching TRBD2 (6 bases). Germline CDR1 LNHDA, CDR2 SQIVND (reference sequence). Trimming left V 1 base short and J 10 bases short, with 11 bases between. CDR3 length equals 13 residues. The CDR3 reads CASSIVPGEEQFF. The DNA of the CDR3 is TGTGCCAGTAGTATAGTCCCGGGAGAGGAGCAGTTCTTC.

V usage is TRBV13 and J usage is TRBJ2-7; D might be TRBD2 (5 bases). CDR1 and CDR2 (germline): PRHDT, FYEKMQ (reference sequence). The V end was cut by 5 bases, the J end by 0 bases, with 5 bases between. The CDR3 extends over 12 amino acids. This CDR3 is CASSGSSYEQYF. CDR3 DNA sequence: TGTGCCAGCAGCGGGAGCTCCTACGAGCAGTACTTC.